This T cell receptor beta chain stems from a study of cytomegalovirus exposure and HLA in healthy donors. Study-level information: Genotyping showed 81% of over 350 donors falling in the Caucasian-associated ancestry cluster.

Study-level findings and limits: Some 17,000 TCR beta sequences were associated with HLA alleles at 0.05 false discovery rate in a later analysis. For TCR beta chains, V- and J-gene trimming was later linked to a missense DCLRE1C variant.

Notes on this clone: No antigen is known for it. This same CDR3 is encoded by further DNA sequences in the sample.

Despite likely unrecorded immune exposures, the donors were nominally healthy at the time of sampling. The V end lost 0 bases, the J end lost 1 base, and 5 bases lay between the germline ends. The V gene's germline CDR1 is SGHRS and CDR2 YFSETQ. The CDR3 loop spans 13 amino acids. The PCR made use of 60 Vbeta and 13 Jbeta primers. TCRdb's table, derived via immunoSEQ multiplex PCR, lists solely in-frame clones and lacks some. The sample contains some 120,000 clones, about four fifths of which appear only once. The chain is built from TRBV5-1 and TRBJ2-7, with no clear D. The clonotype comes from a man between 25 and 39 years old in good health and CMV-seronegative. Sequencing used PBMCs. CDR3 amino acids: CASSLAVSYEQYF. The CDR3 DNA reads as TGCGCCAGCAGCTTGGCTGTTTCCTACGAGCAGTACTTC.